Listed here is a single T cell receptor (beta chain). Its target is not known. This entry belongs to a study of vaccination effects on CD4 cells after COVID-19. CDR3 size: 12 residues. V gave up 5 bases and J gave up 7 bases, with 11 bases separating them. The table came from immunoSEQ multiplex PCR; TCRdb's copy has only in-frame clones and leaves some out. The sample yields about 23,000 clones, about three quarters seen once. Study-level results: Only a few convalescent patients and no early post-infection timepoints featured in the study.

Pools of viral peptides were used by the ViraFEST assay to expand antigen-specific CD4+ T cells ahead of sequencing. Upon completion of approximately ten days in culture, CD4+ T cells were isolated. Having tested negative for nucleocapsid antibodies, the vaccine recipients showed no prior SARS-CoV-2 infection. The receptor's source is a human donor who received a COVID-19 vaccine. The sample was CD4+ T cells from PBMCs cultured with SARS-CoV-2 spike peptides, taken before COVID-19 vaccination. The chain links TRBV12-3 or TRBV12-4 to TRBJ1-1; D is ambiguous. This chain's CDR3 is CASSLPRLEAFF. DNA of the CDR3: TGTGCCAGCAGTCTACCGCGACTTGAAGCTTTCTTT.